This entry features one T cell receptor (beta chain) sequence. Its antigen is unknown. TCRdb keeps only in-frame clones here, not all; method: immunoSEQ multiplex PCR. The sample carries about 46,000 clones, approximately 90% recorded once. CDR3 length: 15 residues. Germline assignment: CDR1 MNHNS and CDR2 SASEGT. The V end lost 6 bases, the J end lost 3 bases, and 17 bases lay between the germline ends. These data belong to a study of regulatory and conventional T cells in RAG deficiency. The sorted conventional CD4+ T cells were CD25-low and CD127-high, with genomic DNA sequenced. Overall study results and limits: Control T-cell subsets had markedly higher Shannon entropy and lower Simpson indices than RAG-deficient patients.

The same sample was also studied in work on regulatory T cells. From that second work: The PCR used 52 TRBV and 13 TRBJ primers. In patients, unique TRB V-J pairs were restricted and V/J usage skewed, especially in Tregs.

What was sequenced was CD4+ effector T cells sorted from blood. The chain joins TRBV6-1 to TRBJ1-2, with D tentatively TRBD1 (5 bases). This sequence originates from a human donor in good health. The CDR3 protein is CASSLEVGAHYGYTF. The CDR3, as DNA: TGTGCCAGCAGCCTGGAGGTCGGGGCCCACTATGGCTACACCTTC.